The rows below give T cell receptor beta chains drawn from one sample of a study of molecular identifiers for immune sequencing clone quantification. Using its own MiXCR run on the PCR reads, TCRdb lists one record per CDR3 protein. The table records 62,000 or so distinct CDR3 sequences, 15% to 20% of them present only once. Material for sequencing was naive CD8+ T cells from blood, with Jurkat cell RNA spiked in. The receptors shown here come from a human donor in good health. Some libraries in this study had Jurkat cell RNA spiked in. CDR3s include the opening cysteine and the closing phenylalanine or tryptophan. The order of the fields is clone size, D gene, J gene, V gene, CDR3 DNA, CDR3 protein. A D gene is named only where the DNA matches it firmly. For some rows the clone size is stated as once, few or many, or as a class when expanded; others skip it.

>many|NA|TRBJ2-3|TRBV28
TGTGCCAGCAGCACAGGGTGGGCAGATACGCAGTATTTT
CASSTGWADTQYF
>many|TRBD2|TRBJ2-1|TRBV7-9
TGTGCCAGCAGCTCACTAGCGGGAGCGGATGATGAGCAGTTCTTC
CASSSLAGADDEQFF
>many|NA|TRBJ1-5|TRBV27
TGTGCCAGCAGTTTACAGGGGTTAAATCAGCCCCAGCATTTT
CASSLQGLNQPQHF
>many|NA|TRBJ2-5|TRBV4-1
TGCGCCAGCAGCCAAGGGGGATATTCCCAAGAGACCCAGTACTTC
CASSQGGYSQETQYF
>many|NA|TRBJ2-5|TRBV24-1
TGTGCCACCAGTGATTTGAGGCAAGAGACCCAGTACTTC
CATSDLRQETQYF
>many|NA|TRBJ2-7|TRBV7-9
TGTGCCAGCAGCCCAGAGACAGGTGCGTGGGGAAACTACGAGCAGTACTTC
CASSPETGAWGNYEQYF
>many|NA|TRBJ2-7|TRBV6-2/TRBV6-3
TGTGCCAGCAGCCTGGACAGACCCTACGAGCAGTACTTC
CASSLDRPYEQYF
>many|NA|TRBJ2-7|TRBV4-1
TGCGCCAGCAGCCAAAGATGGGACTCTAGGGAGCAGTACTTC
CASSQRWDSREQYF
>many|NA|TRBJ2-1|TRBV4-1
TGCGCCAGCAGCCAAGAGAGATTTACGGTGAGCTCCTACAATGAGCAGTTCTTC
CASSQERFTVSSYNEQFF
>NA|TRBD1|TRBJ2-7|TRBV2
TGTGCCAGCAGTGACGCTGGGACAGGGAGTCTCTACGAGCAGTACTTC
CASSDAGTGSLYEQYF
>many|TRBD1|TRBJ2-1|TRBV6-1
TGTGCCAGCAGTGAGAGACAGGGCTACAATGAGCAGTTCTTC
CASSERQGYNEQFF
>many|NA|TRBJ1-1|TRBV15
TGTGCCACCACCCGATCCGAGACAGTAGAAGCTTTCTTT
CATTRSETVEAFF
>many|NA|TRBJ2-2|TRBV6-5
TGTGCCAGCAGCCAAATGGGGTGGGAGGCCACCGGGGAGCTGTTTTTT
CASSQMGWEATGELFF